The 13 T cell receptor beta chains reported below all come from one sample, sequenced in a study of cytomegalovirus exposure and HLA in healthy donors. Use of 60 Vbeta and 13 Jbeta primers characterized the PCR. The data were produced by immunoSEQ multiplex PCR, yet TCRdb's version contains in-frame clones alone and is incomplete. The sample records more than 85,000 clones, over 60% being singletons. The sample was PBMCs. Receptors originate from a female donor in good health and CMV-seronegative.

This chain uses TRBV6-1 with TRBJ2-5, with 8 bases aligning to TRBD2. Germline CDR1 and CDR2: MNHNS and SASEGT. V gave up 5 bases and J gave up 5 bases; unmatched junction bases: 4. The CDR3 contains 13 residues. CDR3 nucleotides: TGTGCCAGCAGTACTCGGGGGGGGGAGACCCAGTACTTC. This encodes CASSTRGGETQYF.

The chain combines TRBV7-8 with TRBJ2-7; 10 nucleotides agree with TRBD1. Losses at the gene ends were 3 bases for V and 4 bases for J; bases not matched to a gene: 6. Germline V gene lookup returns CDR1 SGHVS and CDR2 FQNEAQ. The CDR3 is made up of 15 amino acids. The CDR3 nucleotides are TGTGCCAGCAGCTTTTGGGGACAGGGGCTGTACGAGCAGTACTTC. Translating gives CASSFWGQGLYEQYF.

The genes are TRBV27 and TRBJ2-7; 10 positions agree with TRBD1. Trimming took 5 bases from V and 3 from J; bases not matched to a gene: 7. The V gene's germline CDR1 is MNHEY and CDR2 SMNVEV (reference sequence). This CDR3 comprises 15 residues. CDR3 in amino acids: CASSPLRTGGYEQYF. The CDR3 coding sequence is TGTGCCAGCAGTCCACTGAGGACAGGGGGCTACGAGCAGTACTTC.

The V call is TRBV6-4, the J call TRBJ2-3; 14 bases are shared with TRBD2. This CDR3 has 17 amino acids. J gave up 4 bases and V 5 bases, and 8 bases lay outside the gene matches. Germline assignment: CDR1 MRHNA and CDR2 SNTAGT. CDR3 region: CASSSGTSGSGADTQYF. In DNA form, the CDR3 reads TGTGCCAGCAGTTCCGGGACTAGCGGGAGTGGCGCAGATACGCAGTATTTT.

The V gene is TRBV7-9, the J gene TRBJ1-2; 7 positions agree with TRBD1. Germline V CDR1 and CDR2: SEHNR, FQNEAQ (reference sequence). Trimming cost V 5 bases and J 7 bases; bases outside gene matches: 10. CDR3 length equals 14 residues. The CDR3 reads CASSRDSVRGGYTF. CDR3 coding DNA: TGTGCCAGCAGCCGGGACAGCGTCCGGGGTGGCTACACCTTC.

This clone was observed a single time. This sequence joins TRBV10-3 and TRBJ2-6, with TRBD1 matching over 7 bases. V trimming: 8 bases; J trimming: 0 bases; junction bases outside the gene matches: 7. This CDR3 spans 16 amino acids. From germline, CDR1 is ENHRY and CDR2 SYGVKD. This chain's CDR3 is CAIPRDRGSGANVLTF. As DNA, the CDR3 is TGTGCCATCCCCCGGGACAGAGGCTCTGGGGCCAACGTCCTGACTTTC.

This clone was observed a single time. The rearrangement links TRBV14 to TRBJ2-1; the D gene is possibly TRBD2 (6 bases). Per the germline V gene, CDR1 is SGHDN and CDR2 is FVKESK. The CDR3 is made up of 16 amino acids. V shed 1 base and J shed 2 bases, with 12 bases lying between them. The DNA for the CDR3 is TGTGCCAGCAGCCAAGGGGACTCTAACCCCTACAATGAGCAGTTCTTC. This translates into CASSQGDSNPYNEQFF. The full variable domain, with the rest looked up from reference TRBV14 and TRBJ2-1, is EAGVTQFPSHSVIEKGQTVTLRCDPISGHDNLYWYRRVMGKEIKFLLHFVKESKQDESGMPNNRFLAERTGGTYSTLKVQPAELEDSGVYFCASSQGDSNPYNEQFFGPGTRLTVL.

V gene TRBV6-5 combines with J gene TRBJ1-2; 8 bases line up with TRBD1. The V gene's germline CDR1 is MNHEY and CDR2 SVGAGI. This CDR3 has 15 amino acids. The V gene end was trimmed by 4 bases and the J gene end by 3 bases; junction bases not matched to a gene: 7. This chain's CDR3 is CASSSPETGDYGYTF. CDR3 sequence (DNA): TGTGCCAGCAGTTCCCCCGAGACAGGGGACTATGGCTACACCTTC.

A word on this clone: Compared with germline, one end of the junction differs, possibly owing to a read error. V and J are TRBV7-9 and TRBJ2-7, with 12 bases aligning to TRBD2. Per the germline V gene, CDR1 is SEHNR and CDR2 is FQNEAQ (reference sequence). The CDR3 totals 19 residues. This CDR3 is CSSSLGGLGLAGRSYEQYF. The CDR3 nucleotides are TGTTCCAGCAGCTTAGGAGGGTTGGGACTAGCGGGTAGATCCTACGAGCAGTACTTC. Combining the CDR3 with reference TRBV7-9 and TRBJ2-7 gives the whole variable domain DTGVSQNPRHKITKRGQNVTFRCDPISEHNRLYWYRQTLGQGPEFLTYFQNEAQLEKSRLLSDRFSAERPKGSFSTLEIQRTEQGDSAMYLCSSSLGGLGLAGRSYEQYFGPGTRLTVT.

V and J are TRBV4-1 and TRBJ2-1; D is perhaps TRBD2 (7 bases). V lost 1 base to trimming and J lost 9 bases, with 16 bases between them. This CDR3 spans 15 amino acids. Germline loops: CDR1 MGHRA, CDR2 YSYEKL. The CDR3 DNA is TGCGCCAGCAGCCAAGGGGGACTGAGGGGGGGTGAGCAGTTCTTC. This gives the protein CASSQGGLRGGEQFF.

A few counts support this clone. The chain links TRBV2 to TRBJ1-2; a weak D match, TRBD1 (6 bases). The V gene's germline CDR1 is SNHLY and CDR2 FYNNEI. V dropped 4 bases and J dropped 2 bases, with 11 bases sitting between them. This CDR3 comprises 14 residues. The CDR3 is CASSGRGINYGYTF. CDR3 DNA sequence: TGTGCCAGCAGTGGCAGGGGAATCAACTATGGCTACACCTTC.

This sequence joins TRBV6-1 and TRBJ2-1, with 9 bases that match TRBD2. The CDR3 sequence is 17 residues long. Germline V gene data show CDR1 as MNHNS and CDR2 as SASEGT. After removal of 2 bases from V and 1 base from J, the junction contained 6 bases not matched to a gene. The CDR3 sequence: CASSELAGTVSYNEQFF. The DNA for the CDR3 is TGTGCCAGCAGTGAACTAGCGGGAACAGTATCCTACAATGAGCAGTTCTTC.

The CDR3 protein is CATSDRETGELFF. The CDR3 DNA is TGTGCCACCTCCGACAGGGAAACCGGGGAGCTGTTTTTT. The chain has TRBV27 and TRBJ2-2; 7 nucleotides align to TRBD1. The junction had 7 bases not matched to a gene; V was cut back by 10 bases and J by 5 bases. The CDR3 is 13 residues long. The germline V gene encodes CDR1 MNHEY and CDR2 SMNVEV (reference sequence).